The 15 T cell receptor beta chains given below trace back to one sample, sequenced in a study of blood T cells in healthy people across ages. A J-beta primer mix and a sample-barcoded 5' primer were used in a second PCR of roughly 6 to 11 cycles. TCRdb itself ran the 5' RACE reads through MiXCR, one entry per CDR3 protein. This repertoire shows about 650,000 distinct CDR3 sequences, less than 40% found once; its top ten account for about 16%. Sequencing was carried out using blood. The receptors shown here come from a woman of 80 years or more in good health.

This sequence joins TRBV19 and TRBJ1-5; D perhaps matches TRBD1 (6 bases). V gave up 5 bases and J gave up 7 bases, with 12 bases separating them. CDR1 and CDR2 from the germline V gene are LNHDA and SQIVND (reference sequence). This CDR3 has 13 amino acids. For the CDR3, the DNA is TGTGCCAGTAGTTGGGGGCGGCAACAGCCCCAGCATTTT. It specifies CASSWGRQQPQHF.

The table lists this clonotype with many counts. The chain has TRBV18 and TRBJ2-5, with TRBD2 matching over 7 bases. The CDR3 extends over 15 amino acids. V gave up 0 bases and J gave up 0 bases; unmatched junction bases: 1. Looked up from germline, CDR1 is KGHSH and CDR2 is LQKENI. Here the CDR3 DNA reads TGTGCCAGCTCACCACCGGGGGGGTACCAAGAGACCCAGTACTTC. Its translation is CASSPPGGYQETQYF.

V gene TRBV27 combines with J gene TRBJ1-2; the D is unclear. V lost 4 bases to trimming and J lost 6 bases, with 9 bases between them. Germline V gene sequence: CDR1 MNHEY, CDR2 SMNVEV (reference sequence). The CDR3 is 12 amino acids. CDR3 region: CASSSGWDGYTF. As DNA, the CDR3 is TGTGCCAGCAGTTCTGGGTGGGATGGCTACACCTTC.

This chain uses TRBV20-1 with TRBJ2-7, with D perhaps being TRBD1 or TRBD2 (5 bases each). This CDR3 spans 14 amino acids. CDR1 is DFQATT and CDR2 is SNEGSKA in the germline V gene (reference sequence). V was shortened by 5 bases and J by 2 bases, with 16 bases between the two germline ends. CDR3 sequence reads: CSADTGTHTYEQYF. As DNA, the CDR3 is TGCAGTGCTGACACCGGGACGCATACCTACGAGCAGTACTTC.

The chain links TRBV6-2 or TRBV6-3 to TRBJ2-6; D is unresolved. The CDR3 runs 13 residues. CDR1 MNHEY and CDR2 SVGEGT come from the germline V gene. The V gene lost 7 bases and the J gene lost 4 bases, with 8 bases spanning the gap. The CDR3 DNA reads TGTGCCAGCATCTCTCTGGGGGCCAACGTCCTGACTTTC. Translating gives CASISLGANVLTF.

This clonotype was observed at least ten times. The chain uses TRBV7-8 and TRBJ1-6, with D maybe TRBD1 (5 bases). V gave up 5 bases and J gave up 5 bases, with 28 bases separating them. CDR1 SGHVS and CDR2 FQNEAQ come from the germline V gene. The CDR3 contains 20 residues. In DNA form, the CDR3 reads TGTGCCAGCAGCCCAAGCGGGGGGATTCGGTTGTGGGGGAATAATTCACCCCTCCACTTT. Translated, it gives CASSPSGGIRLWGNNSPLHF.

This clonotype was counted a few times. The chain carries TRBV4-3 and TRBJ1-1; 7 positions agree with TRBD1. The V segment lost 4 bases and the J segment 3 bases; nucleotides outside the gene matches: 8. The CDR3 has 15 residues. CDR1 and CDR2 from the germline V gene are LGHNA and YSLEER. The CDR3 loop reads CASSRGGGADTEAFF. The CDR3, as DNA: TGCGCCAGCAGCCGAGGAGGGGGCGCGGACACTGAAGCTTTCTTT.

This clonotype was counted ten times or more. This chain uses TRBV15 with TRBJ2-4; D assignment may be TRBD1 or TRBD2 (5 bases each). Trimming pared 1 base from V and 3 bases from J, leaving 10 bases between. This CDR3 comprises 15 residues. The germline V gene encodes CDR1 LNHNV and CDR2 YYDKDF (reference sequence). The CDR3 nucleotides read TGTGCCACCAGCAGAGGTGGGGGTGACAAAAACATTCAGTACTTC. Residues: CATSRGGGDKNIQYF.

This clonotype occurred many times. This chain uses TRBV25-1 with TRBJ2-1; tentatively, D is TRBD2 (6 bases). Germline V gene data show CDR1 as MGHDK and CDR2 as SYGVNS. The CDR3 sequence is 15 residues long. Trimming pared 3 bases from V and 3 bases from J, leaving 12 bases between. For the CDR3, the DNA is TGTGCCAGCAGTGAGAAGTCGGGGGTCTACAATGAGCAGTTCTTC. Translated: CASSEKSGVYNEQFF.

The chain combines TRBV21-1 with TRBJ2-3. TRBV21-1 represents a pseudogene. The CDR3 runs to 18 residues. CDR3 residues: CASSKGERGGPSTDTQYF. The CDR3 nucleotides are TGTGCCAGCAGCAAAGGGGAACGTGGCGGCCCTAGCACAGATACGCAGTATTTT.

The chain uses TRBV24-1 and TRBJ1-5; D remains ambiguous. Per the germline V gene, CDR1 is KGHDR and CDR2 is SFDVKD. Deletions cut 9 bases from V and 4 bases from J, with 9 bases between. The CDR3 runs to 12 residues. The CDR3 sequence is CATAIGNQPQHF. DNA for the CDR3: TGTGCCACCGCTATAGGAAATCAGCCCCAGCATTTT.

This clonotype was found a few times. The V and J genes are TRBV4-3 and TRBJ1-1; D gene uncertain. Looked up from germline, CDR1 is LGHNA and CDR2 is YSLEER. This CDR3 has 16 amino acids. V lost 0 bases and J lost 4, with 15 bases in between. The CDR3 sequence: CASSQERAGVGTEAFF. CDR3 in DNA: TGCGCCAGCAGCCAAGAAAGGGCTGGAGTGGGCACTGAAGCTTTCTTT.

The sample holds a few counts of this clonotype. A read error may be the cause here, since a much bigger clone is one base away. V usage is TRBV20-1 and J usage is TRBJ2-7, with 9 bases fitting TRBD1. J gave up 6 bases and V 6 bases, and 6 bases lay outside the gene matches. The germline CDR1 and CDR2 sequences are DFQATT and SNEGSKA (reference sequence). The CDR3 covers 12 residues. The CDR3 DNA sequence: TGCAGTGCCATGACAGGGGGGAGCGAGCAGTACTTC. This translates into CSAMTGGSEQYF.

This clonotype was observed many times. This rearrangement joins TRBV6-2 or TRBV6-3 to TRBJ2-1; 7 bases match TRBD1. This CDR3 comprises 16 residues. V gave up 2 bases and J gave up 7 bases; unmatched junction bases: 11. Germline V gene lookup returns CDR1 MNHEY and CDR2 SVGEGT. The CDR3 DNA follows: TGTGCCAGCAGTTACCCGTCGGGACAGAGGGGGAATGAGCAGTTCTTC. This translates into CASSYPSGQRGNEQFF.

The sample holds a few counts of this clonotype. A much bigger clone sits one base away, suggesting this may be a read error. The chain has TRBV2 and TRBJ1-1; 9 bases map to TRBD1. With V trimmed by 7 bases and J by 5 bases, 11 bases remained unmatched. This CDR3 contains 15 residues. Germline V gives CDR1 SNHLY, CDR2 FYNNEI. DNA for the CDR3: TGTGCCAGCACGGACAGGGGATTCTTGAGGACTGAAGCTTTCTTT. As protein: CASTDRGFLRTEAFF.